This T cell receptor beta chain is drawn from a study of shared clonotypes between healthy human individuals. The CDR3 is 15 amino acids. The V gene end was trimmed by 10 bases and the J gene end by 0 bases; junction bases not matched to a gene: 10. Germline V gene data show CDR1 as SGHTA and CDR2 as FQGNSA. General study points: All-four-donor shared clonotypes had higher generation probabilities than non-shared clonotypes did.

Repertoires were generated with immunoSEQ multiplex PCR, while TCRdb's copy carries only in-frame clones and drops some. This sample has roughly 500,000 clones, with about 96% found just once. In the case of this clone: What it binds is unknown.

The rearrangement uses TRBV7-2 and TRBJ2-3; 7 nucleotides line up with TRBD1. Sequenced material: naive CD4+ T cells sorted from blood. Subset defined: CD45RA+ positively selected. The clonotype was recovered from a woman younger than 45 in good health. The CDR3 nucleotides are TGTGCCAAAAAACAGGGGAGTGGGAGCACAGATACGCAGTATTTT. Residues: CAKKQGSGSTDTQYF.